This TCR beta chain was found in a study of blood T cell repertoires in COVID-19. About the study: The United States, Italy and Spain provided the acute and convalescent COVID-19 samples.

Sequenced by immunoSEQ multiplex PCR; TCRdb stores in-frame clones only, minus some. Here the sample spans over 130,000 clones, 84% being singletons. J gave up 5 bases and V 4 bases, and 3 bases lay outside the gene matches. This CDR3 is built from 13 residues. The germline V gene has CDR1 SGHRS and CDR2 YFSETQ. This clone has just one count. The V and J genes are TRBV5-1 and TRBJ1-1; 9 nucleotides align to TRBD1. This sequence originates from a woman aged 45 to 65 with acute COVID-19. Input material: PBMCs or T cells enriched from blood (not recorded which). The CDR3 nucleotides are TGCGCCAGCAGCCCGGGGACAGGGACTGAAGCTTTCTTT. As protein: CASSPGTGTEAFF.